A selection of T cell receptor beta chains follows, all from one sample in a study of control samples from healthy donors and cancer patients. Sequencing used immunoSEQ multiplex PCR; TCRdb keeps in-frame clones, though not all of them. The table has 110,000 or so clones, roughly 90% seen once. The sample taken for sequencing was blood. The receptors shown here come from a man aged 50 or older in good health. Each CDR3 is given with its conserved first and last residue. Fields, in order: clone size, D gene, V gene, J gene, CDR3 DNA, CDR3 protein. D genes are given only for firm matches. Size values are once, few and many counts, or a class for expanded clones, and some rows have none.

clone_size: -; d_call: -; v_call: TRBV2; j_call: TRBJ1-5; cdr3_nt: TGTGCCAGCAGTGTGGGGGGGTATGGCAATCAGCCCCAGCATTTT; cdr3_aa: CASSVGGYGNQPQHF
clone_size: -; d_call: -; v_call: TRBV3-1/TRBV3-2; j_call: TRBJ1-2; cdr3_nt: TGTGCCAGCGGGGGAAACAACTATGGCTACACCTTC; cdr3_aa: CASGGNNYGYTF
clone_size: -; d_call: TRBD1; v_call: TRBV6-5; j_call: TRBJ1-2; cdr3_nt: TGTGCCAGCAGCTCCGACAGGGGTGGTGGCTACACCTTC; cdr3_aa: CASSSDRGGGYTF
clone_size: once; d_call: -; v_call: TRBV30; j_call: TRBJ1-5; cdr3_nt: TGTGCCTGGAGTGGATCGGGGGTAAATCAGCCCCAGCATTTT; cdr3_aa: CAWSGSGVNQPQHF
clone_size: once; d_call: -; v_call: TRBV18; j_call: TRBJ1-1; cdr3_nt: TGTGCCAGCTCACCACCGATAGGGAACACTGAAGCTTTCTTT; cdr3_aa: CASSPPIGNTEAFF
clone_size: -; d_call: TRBD1; v_call: TRBV29-1; j_call: TRBJ2-2; cdr3_nt: TGCAGCGTTTTACAGGGGTCCGGGGAGCTGTTTTTT; cdr3_aa: CSVLQGSGELFF
clone_size: -; d_call: -; v_call: TRBV4-3; j_call: TRBJ1-1; cdr3_nt: TGCGCCAGCAGCCAAGGGGGGGGGAAGAACACTGAAGCTTTCTTT; cdr3_aa: CASSQGGGKNTEAFF
clone_size: once; d_call: -; v_call: TRBV21-1; j_call: TRBJ1-5; cdr3_nt: TGTGCCAGCGATACGGGACAGGGGCGAAGCAATCAGCCCCAGCATTTT; cdr3_aa: CASDTGQGRSNQPQHF
clone_size: -; d_call: -; v_call: TRBV6-5; j_call: TRBJ2-7; cdr3_nt: TGTGCCAGCAGTTACTCGCGGGGCTCCTACGAGCAGTACTTC; cdr3_aa: CASSYSRGSYEQYF
clone_size: few; d_call: -; v_call: TRBV18; j_call: TRBJ1-1; cdr3_nt: TGTGCCAGCTCACTGCCCCGAGAGGGGCGCACTGAAGCTTTCTTT; cdr3_aa: CASSLPREGRTEAFF
clone_size: -; d_call: TRBD1; v_call: TRBV7-2; j_call: TRBJ1-1; cdr3_nt: TGTGCCAGCAGCTTCGGGACAGTATCCTCTGAAGCTTTCTTT; cdr3_aa: CASSFGTVSSEAFF